What follows describes a single TCR beta chain. What it recognizes is unknown. Profiled with immunoSEQ multiplex PCR; TCRdb holds only in-frame clones, not every one. The sample records about 1,400 clones, 65% to 90% being singletons. The V end was cut by 0 bases, the J end by 2 bases, with 7 bases between. The CDR3 totals 14 residues. The germline gives CDR1 MNHEY, CDR2 SVGAGI. The sample comes from a study of tissue T cells after allogeneic stem cell transplantation. Across the study: Four unmodified and three CD34-selected T-cell-depleted grafts went to graft-versus-host disease patients. Findings and caveats of the study: Only a limited share of tissue TCRs appeared in blood or spleen.

The V and J genes are TRBV6-5 and TRBJ1-2; TRBD1 might be the D (5 bases). This material consisted of esophageal tissue, taken at autopsy. This TCR was sampled from a male patient aged 40 to 70 with steroid-refractory graft-versus-host disease after an allogeneic stem cell transplant. Some T cells could come from the graft donor. The CDR3 sequence is CASSYSWDNYGYTF. CDR3 sequence (DNA): TGTGCCAGCAGTTACTCGTGGGACAACTATGGCTACACCTTC.